This TCR beta chain was observed in a study of Graves' ophthalmopathy and Graves' hyperthyroidism. The authors amplified TCR beta CDR3 regions, and they did so from RNA transcripts for repertoire sequencing. An initial RT-PCR round employing HTBI primers preceded a second-round multiplex PCR. In TCRdb, the multiplex PCR reads were re-called with MiXCR into one record per CDR3 protein. This sample has around 670,000 distinct CDR3 sequences, with 40% found just once. Other autoimmune disease, uncontrolled infection, pregnancy and lactation led to exclusion. Trimming removed 10 bases from V and 7 bases from J, with 13 bases in between. Per germline, CDR1 KGHDR and CDR2 SFDVKD. This CDR3 has 12 residues.

V gene TRBV24-1 combines with J gene TRBJ1-5; possible D gene TRBD1, 5 bases. The sequence came from an adult man with Graves' ophthalmopathy. The sequenced sample consisted of peripheral blood. CDR3 region: CATRPGYQPQHF. DNA for the CDR3: TGTGCCACTCGACCAGGGTACCAGCCCCAGCATTTT.